One sample yielded the 21 T cell receptor beta chains listed below, sequenced in a study of CD8 T cells in Susac syndrome. Reverse transcription of roughly 0.45 to 1 ug RNA used random hexamers. TCRdb re-analysed the immunoSEQ multiplex PCR reads in MiXCR, keeping a single row per CDR3 protein. This table has under 200,000 distinct CDR3 sequences, around 95% appearing once. The source material was CD4+ T cells from PBMCs. These receptors all come from a human donor in good health.

The chain is built from TRBV5-1 and TRBJ1-4; 8 bases fit TRBD1. V lost 4 bases, J lost 9 bases, and 11 bases stayed unmatched. In germline, CDR1 is SGHRS, CDR2 YFSETQ. There are 15 residues in the CDR3. The CDR3 is CASSPAVGQAKKLFF. The CDR3 bases are TGCGCCAGCAGCCCCGCGGTGGGACAGGCAAAAAAACTGTTTTTT. Looking up the rest from reference TRBV5-1 and TRBJ1-4 gives the full variable domain: KAGVTQTPRYLIKTRGQQVTLSCSPISGHRSVSWYQQTPGQGLQFLFEYFSETQRNKGNFPGRFSGRQFSNSRSEMNVSTLELGDSALYLCASSPAVGQAKKLFFGSGTQLSVL.

This chain joins TRBV7-2 and TRBJ1-3; perhaps TRBD1 as D (5 bases). The V end lost 3 bases, the J end lost 2 bases, and 11 bases lay between the germline ends. The V gene's germline CDR1 is SGHTA and CDR2 FQGNSA. The CDR3 has 15 amino acids. This chain's CDR3 is CASSFIRVAGNTIYF. In DNA, the CDR3 is TGTGCCAGCAGCTTCATCAGGGTAGCTGGAAACACCATATATTTT.

J is TRBJ1-5 and V is TRBV12-3 or TRBV12-4; 8 nucleotides align to TRBD1. After removal of 6 bases from V and 6 bases from J, the junction contained 7 bases not matched to a gene. This CDR3 has 14 residues. This CDR3 reads CASSRTGSGQPQHF. The CDR3 DNA sequence: TGTGCCAGCAGCCGGACAGGGAGCGGTCAGCCCCAGCATTTT.

There are a few counts of this clonotype. V and J are TRBV5-4 and TRBJ2-1, with D uncertain. Germline loops: CDR1 SGHNT, CDR2 YYREEE (reference sequence). The CDR3 runs to 13 residues. V was cut by 0 bases and J by 6 bases, with 7 bases left in between. The CDR3 DNA follows: TGTGCCAGCAGCTTGGCGGCTGGCAATGAGCAGTTCTTC. This translates into CASSLAAGNEQFF.

The gene calls are TRBV29-1 and TRBJ1-5, with D unclear. Per germline, CDR1 SQVTM and CDR2 ANQGSEA. The CDR3 sequence is 13 residues long. Trimming removed 5 bases from V and 0 bases from J, with 8 bases in between. The CDR3 protein is CSVLTDSNQPQHF. DNA of the CDR3: TGCAGCGTTCTGACGGATAGCAATCAGCCCCAGCATTTT.

The chain links TRBV5-4 to TRBJ2-1; weak D call: TRBD2 (5 bases). The V end lost 8 bases, the J end lost 10 bases, and 16 bases lay between the germline ends. Per germline, CDR1 SGHNT and CDR2 YYREEE (reference sequence). This CDR3 has 12 amino acids. This CDR3 reads CASKTTTDEQFF. The CDR3 region has the DNA TGTGCCAGTAAGACTACCACAGACGAGCAGTTCTTC.

The rearrangement uses TRBV6-5 and TRBJ2-7; 7 bases agree with TRBD1. The CDR3 length is 14 residues. V trimming: 5 bases; J trimming: 5 bases; junction bases outside the gene matches: 9. In germline, CDR1 is MNHEY, CDR2 SVGAGI. The CDR3 region is CASSALGQDDEQYF. The CDR3, as DNA: TGTGCCAGCAGTGCCTTAGGACAGGACGACGAGCAGTACTTC.

This chain joins TRBV18 and TRBJ2-4; possible D gene TRBD1, 5 bases. Germline CDR1 reads KGHSH; CDR2 reads LQKENI. The CDR3 has 14 residues. V shed 4 bases and J shed 5 bases, with 12 bases lying between them. In DNA, the CDR3 is TGTGCCAGCTCACTGTTAGGGGCAGAAAACATTCAGTACTTC. It codes for CASSLLGAENIQYF.

The chain recombines TRBV5-1 with TRBJ2-5, with D perhaps given as TRBD1 or TRBD2 (5 bases each). The CDR3 runs 15 residues. V lost 4 bases and J 4 bases, leaving 17 bases between the germline ends. Germline V lookup: CDR1 SGHRS, CDR2 YFSETQ. The CDR3 region has the DNA TGCGCCAGCAGCCGAGTTTCAGCAGGGACAGAGACCCAGTACTTC. Translating gives CASSRVSAGTETQYF.

V and J are TRBV28 and TRBJ1-1; 7 nucleotides line up with TRBD1. Per germline, CDR1 MDHEN and CDR2 SYDVKM. CDR3 size: 15 residues. V dropped 8 bases and J dropped 3; count of bases not matched to a gene: 12. The CDR3 DNA is TGTGCCAGCCGGCCAGGGGGTGGGAGTTACACTGAAGCTTTCTTT. Its translation: CASRPGGGSYTEAFF.

The rearrangement uses TRBV14 and TRBJ1-1; no reliable D call. The CDR3 length is 12 residues. Per the germline V gene, CDR1 is SGHDN and CDR2 is FVKESK. V shed 4 bases and J shed 4 bases, with 7 bases lying between them. This chain's CDR3 is CASSPQVTEAFF. CDR3 DNA: TGTGCCAGCAGCCCTCAGGTCACTGAAGCTTTCTTT. Filled out from reference TRBV14 and TRBJ1-1, the complete variable domain reads EAGVTQFPSHSVIEKGQTVTLRCDPISGHDNLYWYRRVMGKEIKFLLHFVKESKQDESGMPNNRFLAERTGGTYSTLKVQPAELEDSGVYFCASSPQVTEAFFGQGTRLTVV.

This chain joins TRBV9 and TRBJ2-7; possibly TRBD2 for D (5 bases). This CDR3 is built from 14 residues. The germline V and J ends were trimmed by 0 bases and 1 base, with 8 bases remaining between them. Germline CDR1 SGDLS, CDR2 YYNGEE. The CDR3, as DNA: TGTGCCAGCAGCGTAGGACCGGGATCCTACGAGCAGTACTTC. It specifies CASSVGPGSYEQYF. The full variable domain, rest sourced from reference TRBV9 and TRBJ2-7, is DSGVTQTPKHLITATGQRVTLRCSPRSGDLSVYWYQQSLDQGLQFLIQYYNGEERAKGNILERFSAQQFPDLHSELNLSSLELGDSALYFCASSVGPGSYEQYFGPGTRLTVT.

J is TRBJ1-5 and V is TRBV7-2; 7 bases line up with TRBD1. The CDR3 covers 13 residues. CDR1 is SGHTA, CDR2 FQGNSA, per germline. Losses at the gene ends were 5 bases for V and 6 bases for J; bases not matched to a gene: 4. The CDR3 spells CASSGRGSQPQHF. CDR3 in DNA: TGTGCCAGCAGCGGCAGGGGGTCTCAGCCCCAGCATTTT. The entire variable domain, with the rest obtained from reference TRBV7-2 and TRBJ1-5, is as follows: GAGVSQSPSNKVTEKGKDVELRCDPISGHTALYWYRQSLGQGLEFLIYFQGNSAPDKSGLPSDRFSAERTGGSVSTLTIQRTQQEDSAVYLCASSGRGSQPQHFGDGTRLSIL.

V and J are TRBV29-1 and TRBJ1-2; the match to TRBD1 covers 9 bases. The CDR3 covers 15 residues. Germline values: CDR1 SQVTM, CDR2 ANQGSEA. V lost 6 bases and J lost 4; bases outside the gene matches: 12. CDR3 region: CSVAGTGSWGYGYTF. The CDR3, as DNA: TGCAGCGTGGCGGGGACAGGGTCCTGGGGCTATGGCTACACCTTC.

The CDR3 bases are TGTGCCAGCTCACCCATCAGGGACCTTGAGGCTGGCTACACCTTC. Protein product: CASSPIRDLEAGYTF. The chain employs TRBV18 and TRBJ1-2, with a tentative D call TRBD1 (5 bases). V lost 3 bases and J lost 7, with 18 bases in between. The length of the CDR3 is 15 residues. CDR1 and CDR2 (germline): KGHSH, LQKENI. Looking up the rest from reference TRBV18 and TRBJ1-2 gives the full variable domain: NAGVMQNPRHLVRRRGQEARLRCSPMKGHSHVYWYRQLPEEGLKFMVYLQKENIIDESGMPKERFSAEFPKEGPSILRIQQVVRGDSAAYFCASSPIRDLEAGYTFGSGTRLTVV.

CDR3 nucleotide sequence: TGTGCCGTCCTAGACCCACCCGGGGAGCTGTTTTTT. Protein: CAVLDPPGELFF. J is TRBJ2-2 and V is TRBV24-1, with D unclear. Germline V gives CDR1 KGHDR, CDR2 SFDVKD. The CDR3 covers 12 residues. V was clipped by 12 bases and J by 6 bases, with 13 bases between them.

The V gene is TRBV29-1, the J gene TRBJ1-1; 7 bases agree with TRBD1. Germline trimming cut 4 bases from V and 5 bases from J; bases unmatched to any gene: 4. In germline, CDR1 is SQVTM, CDR2 ANQGSEA. The CDR3 spans 12 residues. The CDR3, as DNA: TGCAGCGTTGCCACAGGGGATACTGAAGCTTTCTTT. It codes for CSVATGDTEAFF.

The chain is built from TRBV12-3 or TRBV12-4 and TRBJ2-2, with D perhaps being TRBD1 or TRBD2 (5 bases each). This CDR3 spans 14 amino acids. V lost 7 bases and J 6 bases, leaving 15 bases between the germline ends. In DNA form, the CDR3 reads TGTGCCAGCACCGAAGGGGAGATCCCCGGGGAGCTGTTTTTT. This encodes CASTEGEIPGELFF.

This chain uses TRBV9 with TRBJ2-5, with 7 bases identical to TRBD1. CDR1 and CDR2 from the germline V gene are SGDLS and YYNGEE. This CDR3 is 15 amino acids long. V lost 1 base to trimming and J lost 2 bases; unmatched junction nucleotides: 5. CDR3 residues: CASSVSGTDQETQYF. The CDR3, as DNA: TGTGCCAGCAGCGTATCGGGGACAGATCAAGAGACCCAGTACTTC.

The rearrangement joins TRBV24-1 to TRBJ2-2; 14 bases are shared with TRBD2. The CDR3 runs to 17 residues. CDR1 KGHDR and CDR2 SFDVKD come from the germline V gene. V lost 5 bases to trimming and J lost 5 bases; unmatched junction nucleotides: 6. The CDR3 protein is CATSGGTSGRRTGELFF. In nucleotides, the CDR3 is TGTGCCACCAGTGGAGGGACTAGCGGGAGAAGAACCGGGGAGCTGTTTTTT.

The chain carries TRBV27 and TRBJ2-7; D possibly corresponds to TRBD1 (5 bases). The CDR3 totals 15 residues. Trimming left V 3 bases short and J 2 bases short, with 14 bases between. Germline CDR1 is MNHEY and CDR2 is SMNVEV (reference sequence). In DNA, the CDR3 is TGTGCCAGCAGTTTGGCTGAGACAGCTCCCTACGAGCAGTACTTC. This sequence encodes CASSLAETAPYEQYF.